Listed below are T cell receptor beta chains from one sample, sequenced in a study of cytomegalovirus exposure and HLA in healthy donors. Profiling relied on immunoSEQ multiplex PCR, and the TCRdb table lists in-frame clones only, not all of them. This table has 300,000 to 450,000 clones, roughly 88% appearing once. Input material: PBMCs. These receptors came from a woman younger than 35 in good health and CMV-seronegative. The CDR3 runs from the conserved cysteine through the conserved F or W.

CDR3: CASSPLAGTGLNTEAFF
V: TRBV5-1

CDR3: CASSYVGSPRHEQYF
V: TRBV6-5

CDR3: CASSPIYRGGYEQYF
V: TRBV4-1

CDR3: CASSPGLAPPGADTQYF
V: TRBV11-3

CDR3: CASSYSPGAYEQYF
V: TRBV6-5

CDR3: CASSDPWGGDTGELFF
V: TRBV11-3

CDR3: CASSLDSGGGYEQYF
V: TRBV11-2

CDR3: CASRMGLAGGTDTQYF
V: TRBV2

CDR3: CASSLNRASTEAFF
V: TRBV27

CDR3: CASSLGARVQPQHF
V: TRBV27

CDR3: CASSVAAATDMNTEAFF
V: TRBV5-1

CDR3: CASSYRQGHGYTF
V: TRBV28

CDR3: CAWSDSHEQFF
V: TRBV30

CDR3: CASSSGTPVDEQFF
V: TRBV9

CDR3: CASSPSSGGASGETQYF
V: TRBV27

CDR3: CASSLMTSGTYEQYF
V: TRBV6-4

CDR3: CASSFQGTKETQYF
V: TRBV13

CDR3: CASSTSHRVSVYEQYF
V: TRBV19

CDR3: CASSLVIAGTQYF
V: TRBV11-2

CDR3: CAISGSGGSEKLFF
V: TRBV10-3

CDR3: CASSSAGGETQYF
V: TRBV7-3

CDR3: CASKDSPYNEQFF
V: TRBV2

CDR3: CASSLGQGWQPQHF
V: TRBV5-5

CDR3: CASSQDKRGRQYF
V: TRBV4-2

CDR3: CASRGDRVAYEQYF
V: TRBV28

CDR3: CASLELTEAFF
V: TRBV2

CDR3: CASSSLAYYEQYF
V: TRBV6-6

CDR3: CASSADLSGGAGDTQYF
V: TRBV19

CDR3: CASSATLAERETQYF
V: TRBV9

CDR3: CASSAGTVQETQYF
V: TRBV7-9

CDR3: CASRIQAGANYGYTF
V: TRBV5-1